The 2 T cell receptor beta chains below all came from one sample that was sequenced in a study of T-cell reconstitution after alpha-beta-depleted transplantation in children. Construction of the TCRbeta library involved unique molecular identifiers. MiXCR was run by TCRdb on the PCR reads, yielding one entry per CDR3 protein. The sample holds about 580,000 distinct CDR3 sequences, 23% seen once. Specimen: PBMCs, mostly from graft donor cells, collected 360 days after TCRalphabeta/CD19-depleted stem cell transplant. The receptors come from a boy under two years old who had a stem cell transplant for acute myeloid leukemia, so the T cells may come from the graft donor.

This clonotype was observed many times. The chain recombines TRBV28 with TRBJ1-5; TRBD1 might be the D (6 bases). The CDR3 runs 15 residues. The V end was cut by 6 bases, the J end by 2 bases, with 14 bases between. Germline V gene sequence: CDR1 MDHEN, CDR2 SYDVKM. The CDR3 region has the DNA TGTGCCAGCAGGACGACAGGCCTTCGCAATCAGCCCCAGCATTTT. Protein product: CASRTTGLRNQPQHF.

This clonotype has only a few counts. This sequence joins TRBV20-1 and TRBJ2-3; TRBD2 matches at 12 bases. Per the germline V gene, CDR1 is DFQATT and CDR2 is SNEGSKA (reference sequence). V was pared by 3 bases and J by 7 bases, with 8 bases of the junction left unmatched. The CDR3 is made up of 15 amino acids. CDR3 amino acids: CSASRLAGGPNTQYF. The CDR3 bases are TGCAGTGCTAGTCGGCTAGCGGGGGGGCCAAATACGCAGTATTTT.